This TCR beta chain was recovered during a study of cytomegalovirus exposure and HLA in healthy donors. Of note for this clone: Its antigen is still unknown.

This CDR3 region has 14 residues. With 4 bases clipped from V and 6 bases from J, the junction kept 5 bases outside the gene matches. CDR1 and CDR2 from the germline V gene are LGHNA and YNFKEQ. The PCR made use of 60 Vbeta and 13 Jbeta primers. Profiled with immunoSEQ multiplex PCR; TCRdb holds only in-frame clones, not every one. The sample yields about 110,000 clones, around 80% seen once. General observations from the study: Presence/absence analyses treated sequencing depth as roughly uniform across donors. Clonal expansion, a later analysis showed, was greater in HLA-associated TCR beta chains than in equally common others.

The receptor comes from a man aged 25-45 years in good health and CMV-seropositive. The chain joins TRBV4-2 to TRBJ1-2; 10 bases align to TRBD1. Sequencing was carried out using PBMCs. For the CDR3, the DNA is TGTGCCAGCAGCCTCGGGACAGGGGATGATGGCTACACCTTC. Translating gives CASSLGTGDDGYTF.